These T cell receptor beta chains were read from a single sample in a study of metastatic and nonmetastatic thyroid tumors. TCRdb re-called the PCR reads via MiXCR. Among about 59,000 clones listed, roughly 15% were seen once. Specimen: blood. Receptors were obtained from a male donor with papillary thyroid cancer or a benign thyroid nodule (not recorded which). Some clones in this sample may be carry-over from other donors' samples. Each CDR3 is given with its conserved first and last residue. Not every row has a clone size; where given, it reads once, few, many or a size class.

v_call: TRBV28; clone_size: many; j_call: TRBJ2-3; cdr3_aa: CASSLGSASTDTQYF
v_call: TRBV28; clone_size: many; j_call: TRBJ2-4; cdr3_aa: CASSLDAGLKNIQYF
v_call: TRBV3-1; clone_size: many; j_call: TRBJ2-3; cdr3_aa: CASSLQTSSGTTTDTQYF
v_call: TRBV7-6; clone_size: many; j_call: TRBJ2-2; cdr3_aa: CASSLWGTGITGELFF
v_call: TRBV20-1; clone_size: many; j_call: TRBJ2-7; cdr3_aa: CSAEDRIYEQYF
v_call: TRBV30; clone_size: many; j_call: TRBJ1-3; cdr3_aa: CAWSVAGGGNTIYF
v_call: TRBV9; clone_size: NA; j_call: TRBJ2-1; cdr3_aa: CASSPTSGSFEQFF
v_call: TRBV4-2; clone_size: many; j_call: TRBJ1-1; cdr3_aa: CASSQEPGSFGAFF
v_call: TRBV7-9; clone_size: many; j_call: TRBJ2-7; cdr3_aa: CASSRVREAYEQYF
v_call: TRBV5-8; clone_size: NA; j_call: TRBJ2-6; cdr3_aa: CASSLGHHSGANVLTF
v_call: TRBV6-1; clone_size: medium-sized; j_call: TRBJ2-7; cdr3_aa: CASSITTGEAHEQYF
v_call: TRBV2; clone_size: NA; j_call: TRBJ2-7; cdr3_aa: CASGSREGGPYDQYF
v_call: TRBV3-1; clone_size: many; j_call: TRBJ2-5; cdr3_aa: CASSQDGSGGETQYF
v_call: TRBV6-2/TRBV6-3; clone_size: many; j_call: TRBJ1-1; cdr3_aa: CASSRQENTEAFF
v_call: TRBV6-1; clone_size: many; j_call: TRBJ2-7; cdr3_aa: CASSEDPGSSGARRYEQYF
v_call: TRBV7-9; clone_size: many; j_call: TRBJ2-5; cdr3_aa: CASSFGQGRETQYF
v_call: TRBV4-1; clone_size: many; j_call: TRBJ2-3; cdr3_aa: CASSQDNSWLGPTQYF
v_call: TRBV6-1; clone_size: many; j_call: TRBJ2-5; cdr3_aa: CASSPGTGLETQYF
v_call: TRBV6-5; clone_size: NA; j_call: TRBJ2-1; cdr3_aa: CASTSRLSGINEQFF
v_call: TRBV9; clone_size: many; j_call: TRBJ1-2; cdr3_aa: CASSGSVSYGYTF
v_call: TRBV20-1; clone_size: NA; j_call: TRBJ2-2; cdr3_aa: CSASYSANGELFF
v_call: TRBV13; clone_size: NA; j_call: TRBJ2-3; cdr3_aa: CASSLAVGRSTDTQYF
v_call: TRBV19; clone_size: many; j_call: TRBJ2-2; cdr3_aa: CASSSDRNTGELFF
v_call: TRBV10-3; clone_size: few; j_call: TRBJ2-2; cdr3_aa: CAISAGNTGELFF
v_call: TRBV2; clone_size: few; j_call: TRBJ1-5; cdr3_aa: CASREVAHDQPQHF
v_call: TRBV25-1; clone_size: many; j_call: TRBJ1-6; cdr3_aa: CASSDGSYNSPLHF
v_call: TRBV6-5; clone_size: many; j_call: TRBJ2-3; cdr3_aa: CASSYSPPTDTQYF
v_call: TRBV30; clone_size: NA; j_call: TRBJ1-1; cdr3_aa: CAWSVSEGTEAFF
v_call: TRBV7-3; clone_size: many; j_call: TRBJ2-4; cdr3_aa: CASSYGVGPSNIQYF
v_call: TRBV7-8; clone_size: NA; j_call: TRBJ1-1; cdr3_aa: CASSLITGTVARNTEAFF
v_call: TRBV6-6; clone_size: many; j_call: TRBJ1-2; cdr3_aa: CASSYSRSVGTGIGYTF
v_call: TRBV30; clone_size: many; j_call: TRBJ2-2; cdr3_aa: CAWEDVSNTGELFF
v_call: TRBV12-3/TRBV12-4; clone_size: many; j_call: TRBJ2-7; cdr3_aa: CASNRGQSSYEQYF
v_call: TRBV20-1; clone_size: NA; j_call: TRBJ2-5; cdr3_aa: CSATWAETQYF
v_call: TRBV3-1; clone_size: NA; j_call: TRBJ2-7; cdr3_aa: CASSLGGAGVYEQYF